These T cell receptor beta chains were read from a single sample in a study of blood T cell repertoires in COVID-19. This table comes from immunoSEQ multiplex PCR, and its TCRdb copy is limited to in-frame clones, with some not included. The table includes some 250,000 clones, 82% detected once. The sequenced material came from peripheral blood. The receptors here all came from an older woman with active or convalescent COVID-19. Both conserved end residues are part of each CDR3. A D gene is named only where the DNA matches it firmly. Expanded clones are given a class, and other clones once, few, many or no size at all.

clone size: once
J gene: TRBJ2-7
V gene: TRBV7-3
D gene: .
CDR3 protein: CASSLSPGFEQYF
CDR3 DNA: TGTGCCAGCAGCTTAAGTCCCGGGTTCGAGCAGTACTTC

clone size: .
J gene: TRBJ1-5
V gene: TRBV10-2
D gene: .
CDR3 protein: CASRSLEVGQPQHF
CDR3 DNA: TGCGCCAGCAGGTCACTCGAGGTCGGTCAGCCCCAGCATTTT

clone size: many
J gene: TRBJ1-3
V gene: TRBV3-1/TRBV3-2
D gene: TRBD1
CDR3 protein: CASSRGQGAGNTIYF
CDR3 DNA: TGTGCCAGCAGCAGGGGACAGGGGGCTGGAAACACCATATATTTT

clone size: .
J gene: TRBJ2-2
V gene: TRBV9
D gene: .
CDR3 protein: CASSPHRQRELFF
CDR3 DNA: TGTGCCAGCAGCCCGCACCGACAAAGGGAGCTGTTTTTT

clone size: .
J gene: TRBJ1-6
V gene: TRBV19
D gene: .
CDR3 protein: CASSRKGRNNLLYNSPLHF
CDR3 DNA: TGTGCCAGTAGTAGGAAAGGCAGGAACAATCTACTTTATAATTCACCCCTCCACTTT

clone size: .
J gene: TRBJ1-6
V gene: TRBV9
D gene: TRBD1
CDR3 protein: CASSAQTGINSPLHF
CDR3 DNA: TGTGCCAGCAGCGCTCAGACAGGGATCAATTCACCCCTCCACTTT

clone size: .
J gene: TRBJ1-1
V gene: TRBV3-1/TRBV3-2
D gene: .
CDR3 protein: CASSQDIRAGTEAFF
CDR3 DNA: TGTGCCAGCAGCCAAGACATCAGGGCAGGCACTGAAGCTTTCTTT

clone size: .
J gene: TRBJ2-1
V gene: TRBV6-2/TRBV6-3
D gene: TRBD2
CDR3 protein: CASSDRLAGGNEQFF
CDR3 DNA: TGTGCCAGCAGTGATCGACTAGCGGGGGGGAATGAGCAGTTCTTC

clone size: .
J gene: TRBJ2-7
V gene: TRBV7-9
D gene: .
CDR3 protein: CASRQTGGVYEQYF
CDR3 DNA: TGTGCCAGCAGGCAAACAGGGGGGGTCTACGAGCAGTACTTC

clone size: .
J gene: TRBJ1-1
V gene: TRBV7-3
D gene: TRBD1
CDR3 protein: CASSKGQGAMDTEAFF
CDR3 DNA: TGTGCCAGCAGCAAGGGACAGGGGGCGATGGACACTGAAGCTTTCTTT

clone size: once
J gene: TRBJ2-7
V gene: TRBV18
D gene: TRBD1
CDR3 protein: CASSPDRTSYEQYF
CDR3 DNA: TGTGCCAGCTCACCGGACAGGACCTCCTACGAGCAGTACTTC

clone size: once
J gene: TRBJ2-3
V gene: TRBV7-8
D gene: TRBD1
CDR3 protein: CASSPLSGTGGGTQYF
CDR3 DNA: TGTGCCAGCAGTCCCCTCTCCGGGACAGGCGGCGGTACGCAGTATTTT

clone size: .
J gene: TRBJ1-1
V gene: TRBV6-2/TRBV6-3
D gene: TRBD1
CDR3 protein: CASSPPGQGLRDTEAFF
CDR3 DNA: TGTGCCAGCAGCCCTCCTGGACAGGGGCTTCGGGACACTGAAGCTTTCTTT

clone size: .
J gene: TRBJ2-5
V gene: TRBV20-1
D gene: .
CDR3 protein: CSASMGGGETQYF
CDR3 DNA: TGCAGTGCTAGTATGGGGGGAGGAGAGACCCAGTACTTC

clone size: .
J gene: TRBJ2-3
V gene: TRBV29-1
D gene: .
CDR3 protein: CSADLLAGFTDTQYF
CDR3 DNA: TGCAGCGCCGACTTACTAGCAGGGTTCACAGATACGCAGTATTTT

clone size: .
J gene: TRBJ2-3
V gene: TRBV6-6
D gene: .
CDR3 protein: CASSYGTSTQYF
CDR3 DNA: TGTGCCAGCAGTTACGGCACTAGCACGCAGTATTTT

clone size: .
J gene: TRBJ2-1
V gene: TRBV4-1
D gene: TRBD2
CDR3 protein: CASSPSGPRVNHEQFF
CDR3 DNA: TGCGCCAGCAGCCCTAGCGGCCCCAGGGTTAATCATGAGCAGTTCTTC

clone size: .
J gene: TRBJ1-1
V gene: TRBV19
D gene: .
CDR3 protein: CASSIRGNTEAFF
CDR3 DNA: TGTGCCAGTAGTATCCGGGGAAACACTGAAGCTTTCTTT

clone size: few
J gene: TRBJ1-5
V gene: TRBV6-7
D gene: TRBD1
CDR3 protein: CASSFGQGIQPQHF
CDR3 DNA: TGTGCCAGCAGTTTCGGACAGGGAATTCAGCCCCAGCATTTT

clone size: .
J gene: TRBJ1-5
V gene: TRBV29-1
D gene: TRBD1
CDR3 protein: CSASDRNNQPQHF
CDR3 DNA: TGCAGCGCATCGGACAGGAACAATCAGCCCCAGCATTTT

clone size: .
J gene: TRBJ1-2
V gene: TRBV11-2
D gene: .
CDR3 protein: CASSTYRNYGYTF
CDR3 DNA: TGTGCCAGCAGCACGTACAGAAACTATGGCTACACCTTC

clone size: .
J gene: TRBJ2-1
V gene: TRBV6-5
D gene: .
CDR3 protein: CASSSGTQSYNEQFF
CDR3 DNA: TGTGCCAGCAGTTCCGGGACTCAGTCCTACAATGAGCAGTTCTTC

clone size: few
J gene: TRBJ1-2
V gene: TRBV11-1
D gene: .
CDR3 protein: CASSDTGFYGYTF
CDR3 DNA: TGTGCCAGCAGCGATACAGGGTTTTATGGCTACACCTTC

clone size: .
J gene: TRBJ1-1
V gene: TRBV27
D gene: .
CDR3 protein: CASSARGQNTEAFF
CDR3 DNA: TGTGCCAGCAGTGCCCGAGGACAGAACACTGAAGCTTTCTTT

clone size: .
J gene: TRBJ2-1
V gene: TRBV7-2
D gene: .
CDR3 protein: CASSLSVEQFF
CDR3 DNA: TGTGCCAGCAGCTTATCGGTTGAGCAGTTCTTC

clone size: .
J gene: TRBJ2-5
V gene: TRBV12-3/TRBV12-4
D gene: .
CDR3 protein: CASRLSPQETQYF
CDR3 DNA: TGTGCCAGCCGGTTATCCCCTCAAGAGACCCAGTACTTC

clone size: .
J gene: TRBJ1-1
V gene: TRBV3-1/TRBV3-2
D gene: .
CDR3 protein: CASSPSMGQEGYTEAFF
CDR3 DNA: TGTGCCAGCAGCCCCAGCATGGGGCAGGAGGGGTACACTGAAGCTTTCTTT

clone size: once
J gene: TRBJ2-3
V gene: TRBV9
D gene: .
CDR3 protein: CASSVDGQGADTQYF
CDR3 DNA: TGTGCCAGCAGCGTAGATGGTCAGGGCGCAGATACGCAGTATTTT

clone size: .
J gene: TRBJ1-5
V gene: TRBV7-6
D gene: .
CDR3 protein: CASSLGGQGTHQPQHF
CDR3 DNA: TGTGCCAGCAGCTTAGGGGGGCAGGGGACCCATCAGCCCCAGCATTTT

clone size: .
J gene: TRBJ2-7
V gene: TRBV5-1
D gene: TRBD1
CDR3 protein: CASSPEGQGAKQYF
CDR3 DNA: TGCGCCAGCAGCCCGGAGGGCCAGGGGGCGAAGCAGTACTTC

clone size: .
J gene: TRBJ1-5
V gene: TRBV2
D gene: .
CDR3 protein: CASIQGVSNQPQHF
CDR3 DNA: TGTGCCAGTATACAGGGAGTGAGCAATCAGCCCCAGCATTTT

clone size: .
J gene: TRBJ2-2
V gene: TRBV19
D gene: .
CDR3 protein: CASSRAGELFF
CDR3 DNA: TGTGCCAGTAGTAGGGCAGGGGAGCTGTTTTTT

clone size: .
J gene: TRBJ2-7
V gene: TRBV15
D gene: .
CDR3 protein: CATSRGPGRGTYEQYF
CDR3 DNA: TGTGCCACCAGCAGAGGGCCCGGCAGGGGCACCTACGAGCAGTACTTC

clone size: few
J gene: TRBJ2-7
V gene: TRBV18
D gene: TRBD1
CDR3 protein: CASSPGQGAYEQYF
CDR3 DNA: TGTGCCAGCTCACCGGGACAGGGGGCTTACGAGCAGTACTTC

clone size: .
J gene: TRBJ1-2
V gene: TRBV3-1/TRBV3-2
D gene: .
CDR3 protein: CASSQEGGRRSGYTF
CDR3 DNA: TGTGCCAGCAGCCAAGAAGGCGGCAGAAGGAGCGGCTACACCTTC